This T cell receptor (beta chain) appears in the sequencing data of a study of control samples from healthy donors and cancer patients. Sequencing was performed with immunoSEQ multiplex PCR; in TCRdb, only in-frame clones are kept and a portion is missing. The repertoire holds under 150,000 clones, 70% to 90% seen once, with 2.9% in the top ten. CDR3 length equals 14 residues. V gave up 6 bases and J gave up 4 bases, with 15 bases separating them. From germline, CDR1 is SGHTA and CDR2 FQGNSA. The sequenced sample was blood. The receptor was derived from a man between 60 and 75 years old in good health. The rearrangement links TRBV7-2 to TRBJ1-2; TRBD1 might be the D (6 bases). The CDR3 DNA reads TGTGCCAGCAGTTCTCAATTAGGGGGCTATGGCTACACCTTC. The encoded protein is CASSSQLGGYGYTF.